The source of this TCR beta chain is a study of cytomegalovirus exposure and HLA in healthy donors. Study at large: Previous work identified roughly 120 million unique TCR beta sequences from about 200 million T cells. Study-level findings and limits: The classifier reportedly diagnosed cytomegalovirus status with high sensitivity and specificity.

Though nominally healthy at sampling, donors likely had unrecorded immune exposures. PCR amplification relied on 60 Vbeta primers (plus 13 Jbeta primers). Profiling relied on immunoSEQ multiplex PCR, and the TCRdb table lists in-frame clones only, not all of them. The sample shows 85,000 to 130,000 clones, roughly four fifths of them seen only once. With respect to this clone: What it recognizes is unknown.

Trimming took 4 bases from V and 7 from J, leaving 11 bases between them. The germline V gene has CDR1 SNHLY and CDR2 FYNNEI. The CDR3 is 13 amino acids. The receptor was isolated from a male donor in good health and CMV-seropositive. The chain joins TRBV2 to TRBJ1-5; D is perhaps TRBD1 (6 bases). The sequencing input was PBMCs. The CDR3 DNA is TGTGCCAGCAGTGCAGGGGAAGGACAGCCCCAGCATTTT. Translating gives CASSAGEGQPQHF.